This entry lists 24 T cell receptor beta chains sequenced from one sample in a study of Graves' ophthalmopathy and Graves' hyperthyroidism. Amplified TCR beta CDR3 regions were obtained using RNA transcripts as template. First-round RT-PCR used HTBI primers; second-round multiplex PCR followed. TCRdb called the multiplex PCR reads again in MiXCR, with one record for every CDR3 protein. The sample includes about 740,000 distinct CDR3 sequences, roughly 40% of them seen just once. Sequenced: peripheral blood. Source of these receptors: an adult man with Graves' ophthalmopathy.

The chain carries TRBV2 and TRBJ2-5; TRBD2 aligns across 12 bases. The CDR3 runs to 15 residues. The V gene end was trimmed by 11 bases and the J gene end by 7 bases; junction bases not matched to a gene: 14. Germline V gives CDR1 SNHLY, CDR2 FYNNEI. This CDR3 is CAWRPLAGGQGTQYF. DNA of the CDR3: TGTGCCTGGAGGCCTCTAGCGGGGGGGCAGGGGACCCAGTACTTC.

The rearrangement uses TRBV7-2 and TRBJ2-7; TRBD1 matches 7 bases. With 5 bases clipped from V and 1 base from J, the junction kept 11 bases outside the gene matches. This CDR3 spans 16 amino acids. Germline CDR1 and CDR2: SGHTA and FQGNSA. Here the CDR3 DNA reads TGTGCCAGCAGCGCCCAACAGGGGTTCCCTTCCTACGAGCAGTACTTC. Translation: CASSAQQGFPSYEQYF.

This clonotype was seen many times. The gene calls are TRBV15 and TRBJ2-2; TRBD1 aligns across 8 bases. This CDR3 is 16 amino acids long. Germline V lookup: CDR1 LNHNV, CDR2 YYDKDF (reference sequence). Trimming took 4 bases from V and 2 from J; bases not matched to a gene: 6. The CDR3 spells CATSKDRVANTGELFF. The CDR3 coding sequence is TGTGCCACCAGCAAGGACAGGGTGGCCAACACCGGGGAGCTGTTTTTT.

This clonotype was recorded at least ten times. This rearrangement joins TRBV7-9 to TRBJ2-2, with D possibly matching TRBD1 (5 bases). There are 15 residues in the CDR3. V was cut by 11 bases and J by 0 bases, with 16 bases left in between. Germline CDR1 is SEHNR and CDR2 is FQNEAQ (reference sequence). The CDR3 nucleotides read TGTGCCCTCCCGACAGTCCTCGCGAACACCGGGGAGCTGTTTTTT. The encoded protein is CALPTVLANTGELFF.

Notes on this clonotype: A much larger clonotype is one base distant, so this may be a read error. The conserved closing phenylalanine or tryptophan is absent in this CDR3, likely reflecting a read error. The chain is built from TRBV5-4 and TRBJ1-2; D uncertain. The length of the CDR3 is 15 residues. The germline V gene encodes CDR1 SGHNT and CDR2 YYREEE (reference sequence). Trimming took off 3 bases at V and 2 bases at J, with 14 bases between the two ends. The chain's CDR3 is CASSSPFGLNYGYTL. The DNA for the CDR3 is TGTGCCAGCAGCTCACCCTTTGGGCTCAACTATGGCTACACCCTC.

A few counts support this clonotype. The CDR3 loop is CASSLAGIGGASGELFF. In DNA form, the CDR3 reads TGTGCCAGCAGCTTAGCGGGCATAGGGGGCGCCTCCGGGGAGCTGTTTTTT. V usage is TRBV7-2 and J usage is TRBJ2-2; 7 bases are a match to TRBD1. V shed 0 bases and J 6 bases; nucleotides not matched to a gene: 10. The germline gives CDR1 SGHTA, CDR2 FQGNSA. This CDR3 spans 17 amino acids.

The chain is built from TRBV5-1 and TRBJ1-1; the D is unclear. V lost 1 base to trimming and J lost 1 base, with 11 bases between them. This CDR3 is 15 amino acids long. The germline V gene has CDR1 SGHRS and CDR2 YFSETQ. This CDR3 is CASSLFLGSNTEAFF. The CDR3 DNA is TGCGCCAGCAGCTTGTTTCTAGGGTCGAACACTGAAGCTTTCTTT.

This clonotype was counted many times. V and J are TRBV19 and TRBJ2-7; D not certain. The CDR3 runs to 13 residues. Trimming took 4 bases from V and 2 from J, leaving 9 bases between them. Germline loops: CDR1 LNHDA, CDR2 SQIVND (reference sequence). CDR3 loop: CASSKAATYEQYF. The CDR3, as DNA: TGTGCCAGTAGTAAGGCAGCGACCTACGAGCAGTACTTC.

The V call is TRBV10-3, the J call TRBJ1-1, with 8 bases aligning to TRBD1. The germline gives CDR1 ENHRY, CDR2 SYGVKD. The ends lost 3 bases at V and 6 bases at J; junction bases unmatched: 3. This CDR3 is 13 amino acids long. The CDR3 DNA is TGTGCCATCAGTGATTGGACAGGGTCTGAAGCTTTCTTT. This encodes CAISDWTGSEAFF.

The V gene is TRBV6-2 or TRBV6-3, the J gene TRBJ2-6; TRBD2 is a possible D gene (6 bases). The CDR3 sequence is 18 residues long. Deletions cut 2 bases from V and 4 bases from J, with 18 bases between. Germline V lookup: CDR1 MNHEY, CDR2 SVGEGT. The CDR3 nucleotides are TGTGCCAGCAGTTACAGGAGTTTGGGGGGTACCGGGGCCAACGTCCTGACTTTC. Its protein product is CASSYRSLGGTGANVLTF.

In the case of this clonotype: Relative to the germline gene, one junction end is altered; a read error may explain this. The CDR3 here is CSSEPGSYDQYF. CDR3 nucleotide sequence: TGCAGCTCCGAGCCGGGCTCCTACGACCAGTACTTC. The J gene is TRBJ2-7, the V gene TRBV20-1; the D is unclear. This CDR3 has 12 residues. Germline loops: CDR1 DFQATT, CDR2 SNEGSKA (reference sequence).

This clonotype was counted many times. The chain combines TRBV10-3 with TRBJ1-1; D is possibly TRBD1 (5 bases). Germline lookup yields CDR1 ENHRY and CDR2 SYGVKD. The length of the CDR3 is 14 residues. V lost 2 bases, J lost 1 base, and 8 bases lay in between. CDR3 loop: CAISEIRGNTEAFF. Here the CDR3 DNA reads TGTGCCATCAGTGAGATTAGGGGGAACACTGAAGCTTTCTTT.

This clonotype was found many times. The V and J genes are TRBV29-1 and TRBJ2-7, with 9 nucleotides matching TRBD1. Per the germline V gene, CDR1 is SQVTM and CDR2 is ANQGSEA. The CDR3 runs 13 residues. Trimming at V came to 7 bases and at J to 0 bases, leaving 4 bases not matched to a gene. Here the CDR3 reads CSARTGDSYEQYF. The CDR3 DNA reads as TGCAGCGCTAGGACAGGGGACTCCTACGAGCAGTACTTC.

This clonotype has only a few counts. V usage is TRBV4-3 and J usage is TRBJ1-4; the D is unclear. V was shortened by 1 base and J by 5 bases, with 14 bases between the two germline ends. The CDR3 sequence is 16 residues long. The germline V gene encodes CDR1 LGHNA and CDR2 YSLEER. CDR3 coding DNA: TGCGCCAGCAGCCAAGTGCATTTGGGGTTAAATGAAAAACTGTTTTTT. Encoded protein: CASSQVHLGLNEKLFF.

The chain combines TRBV29-1 with TRBJ2-7, with 10 positions matching TRBD1. Germline V gene sequence: CDR1 SQVTM, CDR2 ANQGSEA. V lost 5 bases to trimming and J lost 7 bases; unmatched junction nucleotides: 8. The CDR3 is 13 residues long. CDR3 sequence reads: CSVTTGGASEQYF. DNA of the CDR3: TGCAGCGTTACGACAGGGGGCGCCTCTGAGCAGTACTTC.

In this sample, this clonotype turned up many times. V and J are TRBV25-1 and TRBJ1-2; perhaps TRBD1 as D (5 bases). Looked up from germline, CDR1 is MGHDK and CDR2 is SYGVNS. The CDR3 spans 16 residues. V lost 3 bases to trimming and J lost 3 bases, with 17 bases between them. The CDR3 DNA sequence: TGTGCCAGCAGTGATACCGGGACCGCCTTTGACTATGGCTACACCTTC. It is translated as CASSDTGTAFDYGYTF.

This clonotype was detected ten times or more. The gene calls are TRBV7-2 and TRBJ2-7, with TRBD2 matching over 13 bases. Germline loops: CDR1 SGHTA, CDR2 FQGNSA. The trim removed 6 bases at V and 3 bases at J, leaving 2 bases unmatched. CDR3 length: 14 amino acids. In nucleotides, the CDR3 is TGTGCCAGCAGGGGACTAGCGGGATTCTACGAGCAGTACTTC. Translation: CASRGLAGFYEQYF. Full variable domain (remainder filled in from reference TRBV7-2 and TRBJ2-7): GAGVSQSPSNKVTEKGKDVELRCDPISGHTALYWYRQSLGQGLEFLIYFQGNSAPDKSGLPSDRFSAERTGGSVSTLTIQRTQQEDSAVYLCASRGLAGFYEQYFGPGTRLTVT.

In this sample, this clonotype turned up many times. The chain couples TRBV7-2 to TRBJ1-2; D call uncertain. The CDR3 extends over 13 amino acids. Germline V gene data show CDR1 as SGHTA and CDR2 as FQGNSA. V was pared by 5 bases and J by 5 bases, with 12 bases between. CDR3 loop: CASSPNLGYGYTF. The CDR3 DNA reads TGTGCCAGCAGCCCAAACCTGGGATATGGCTACACCTTC.

At least ten counts were recorded for this clonotype. The rearrangement uses TRBV10-3 and TRBJ2-6; 9 bases fit TRBD1. The germline gives CDR1 ENHRY, CDR2 SYGVKD. The CDR3 is 17 residues long. Losses at the gene ends were 4 bases for V and 2 bases for J; bases not matched to a gene: 6. CDR3 region: CAISGDRADPGANVLTF. The CDR3 DNA sequence: TGTGCCATCAGTGGGGACAGGGCCGACCCTGGGGCCAACGTCCTGACTTTC.

This clonotype was counted a few times. The V and J genes are TRBV25-1 and TRBJ2-2; 7 nucleotides align to TRBD1. The V gene end was trimmed by 5 bases and the J gene end by 0 bases; junction bases not matched to a gene: 3. The germline gives CDR1 MGHDK, CDR2 SYGVNS. The CDR3 is 15 amino acids. The chain's CDR3 is CASSYGTANTGELFF. The CDR3 bases are TGTGCCAGCAGTTACGGGACAGCGAACACCGGGGAGCTGTTTTTT.

This rearrangement joins TRBV2 to TRBJ1-2; 7 nucleotides match TRBD1. V gave up 6 bases and J gave up 4 bases; unmatched junction bases: 8. There are 14 residues in the CDR3. Germline loops: CDR1 SNHLY, CDR2 FYNNEI. CDR3: CASRYDRVSYGYTF. CDR3 DNA sequence: TGTGCCAGCAGATACGACAGGGTCAGCTATGGCTACACCTTC.

This clonotype was recorded at least ten times. The chain recombines TRBV29-1 with TRBJ1-5; maybe TRBD1 (5 bases). V was shortened by 4 bases and J by 2 bases, with 15 bases between the two germline ends. There are 15 residues in the CDR3. In germline, CDR1 is SQVTM, CDR2 ANQGSEA. Here the CDR3 reads CSVAPNGGGNQPQHF. The CDR3 DNA follows: TGCAGCGTTGCACCAAATGGGGGGGGCAATCAGCCCCAGCATTTT.

The V call is TRBV25-1, the J call TRBJ2-5; D gene uncertain. This CDR3 region has 15 residues. Germline V gene data show CDR1 as MGHDK and CDR2 as SYGVNS. The germline V and J ends were trimmed by 5 bases and 5 bases, with 18 bases remaining between them. CDR3: CASSRQWGFPETQYF. The DNA of the CDR3 is TGTGCCAGCAGTAGACAATGGGGATTCCCTGAGACCCAGTACTTC.

In this sample, this clonotype turned up once. Just one base apart from a much larger clone, this may be a read error. This chain connects TRBV10-3 to TRBJ1-5; no clear D gene. From germline, CDR1 is ENHRY and CDR2 SYGVKD. CDR3 length: 10 amino acids. In nucleotides, the CDR3 is TGTGCCATCGGGCATCAGACCCAGCATTTT. It specifies CAIGHQTQHF.